One and the same sample provided the 13 T cell receptor beta chains below, sequenced in a study of blood T cell repertoires in COVID-19. Profiling relied on immunoSEQ multiplex PCR, and the TCRdb table lists in-frame clones only, not all of them. Of under 150,000 clones listed, 84% are singletons. Sequencing was done on a sample of PBMCs or T cells enriched from blood (not recorded which). These receptors all stem from a woman between 50 and 59 years old who had been exposed to COVID-19.

This chain links TRBV13 with TRBJ1-3; 8 nucleotides agree with TRBD1. The CDR3 totals 18 residues. The germline V gene has CDR1 PRHDT and CDR2 FYEKMQ (reference sequence). V lost 0 bases and J lost 4; bases outside the gene matches: 11. The CDR3 spells CASSLGLGRGRSGNTIYF. In DNA form, the CDR3 reads TGTGCCAGCAGCTTAGGCCTCGGCAGGGGGCGATCGGGAAACACCATATATTTT.

For the CDR3, the DNA is TGTGCCAGCAGCTTGTTACAGGGGGAGACCCAGTACTTC. Its protein product is CASSLLQGETQYF. V and J are TRBV5-4 and TRBJ2-5; the match to TRBD1 covers 7 bases. V dropped 1 base and J dropped 5; count of bases not matched to a gene: 2. CDR1 is SGHNT, CDR2 YYREEE, per germline (reference sequence). The CDR3 has 13 amino acids.

The chain couples TRBV21-1 to TRBJ1-4; whether TRBD1, the table's D call, matches the DNA was not checked. TRBV21-1 is described as a pseudogene. CDR3 size: 19 residues. The DNA of the CDR3 is TGTGCCAGCAGCAACATAGGACAGGGGGGAACGGCAACTAATGAAAAACTGTTTTTT. This encodes CASSNIGQGGTATNEKLFF.

The chain is built from TRBV5-1 and TRBJ2-1; 7 nucleotides line up with TRBD1. This CDR3 spans 16 amino acids. The germline gives CDR1 SGHRS, CDR2 YFSETQ. Trimming cost V 4 bases and J 2 bases; bases outside gene matches: 9. The CDR3 DNA follows: TGCGCCAGCAGCCCATTCGGACAGGTAACCTACAATGAGCAGTTCTTC. Its translation is CASSPFGQVTYNEQFF.

This clone was recorded a few times. The chain's CDR3 is CATRLLANTGELFF. In DNA, the CDR3 is TGTGCCACTCGACTCCTCGCGAACACCGGGGAGCTGTTTTTT. The chain joins TRBV6-4 to TRBJ2-2; D remains unclear. With 10 bases removed from V and 0 bases from J, the gap between germline ends came to 12 bases. The CDR3 runs 14 residues. CDR1 is MRHNA, CDR2 SNTAGT, per germline.

The rearrangement links TRBV7-2 to TRBJ2-3; 13 bases fit TRBD2. The CDR3 runs to 16 residues. Germline V lookup: CDR1 SGHTA, CDR2 FQGNSA. The V gene end was trimmed by 6 bases and the J gene end by 1 base; junction bases not matched to a gene: 4. The CDR3, as DNA: TGTGCCAGCAGGAGGACTAGCGGGGGCCGCACAGATACGCAGTATTTT. Translation: CASRRTSGGRTDTQYF.

DNA of the CDR3: TGTGCCAGTAGAGTAGCGGGATCTAATGAGCAGTTCTTC. Residues: CASRVAGSNEQFF. The chain is built from TRBV19 and TRBJ2-1, with 8 bases aligning to TRBD2. The CDR3 runs to 13 residues. CDR1 is LNHDA and CDR2 is SQIVND in the germline V gene (reference sequence). The V gene end was trimmed by 6 bases and the J gene end by 7 bases; junction bases not matched to a gene: 5.

The chain recombines TRBV9 with TRBJ2-7; 11 bases match TRBD2. The V gene end was trimmed by 4 bases and the J gene end by 1 base; junction bases not matched to a gene: 7. The CDR3 has 16 amino acids. The germline CDR1 and CDR2 sequences are SGDLS and YYNGEE. The chain's CDR3 is CASSRGLAGRSYEQYF. CDR3 DNA sequence: TGTGCCAGCAGCAGAGGACTAGCGGGTCGGTCCTACGAGCAGTACTTC.

The chain joins TRBV14 to TRBJ1-1; D is unresolved. Germline V gene data show CDR1 as SGHDN and CDR2 as FVKESK. The V gene lost 0 bases and the J gene lost 4 bases, with 15 bases spanning the gap. This CDR3 has 16 residues. DNA for the CDR3: TGTGCCAGCAGCCAAGATGGCAACCGACTTAGCACTGAAGCTTTCTTT. Translation: CASSQDGNRLSTEAFF.

The gene calls are TRBV10-2 and TRBJ2-1; 9 positions agree with TRBD2. The trim removed 3 bases at V and 3 bases at J, leaving 3 bases unmatched. The CDR3 extends over 15 amino acids. Germline V gives CDR1 WSHSY, CDR2 SAAADI. The CDR3 loop is CASSDATSGYNEQFF. CDR3 nucleotides: TGCGCCAGCAGTGACGCGACTAGCGGCTACAATGAGCAGTTCTTC.

The J gene is TRBJ1-1, the V gene TRBV30; weak D call: TRBD1 (5 bases). The CDR3 contains 13 residues. The germline V gene has CDR1 GTSNPN and CDR2 SVGIG (reference sequence). With 3 bases removed from V and 5 bases from J, the gap between germline ends came to 13 bases. CDR3: CAWRGEGNTEAFF. The CDR3 DNA reads TGTGCCTGGAGGGGGGAGGGGAATACTGAAGCTTTCTTT.

This chain connects TRBV5-4 to TRBJ2-1; 9 bases match TRBD2. Germline-derived CDR1 and CDR2 are SGHNT and YYREEE (reference sequence). The CDR3 has 15 residues. Trimming cost V 0 bases and J 7 bases; bases outside gene matches: 5. The CDR3 here is CASSLEGLAGNEQFF. As DNA, the CDR3 is TGTGCCAGCAGCTTGGAAGGGCTAGCGGGGAATGAGCAGTTCTTC.

The chain uses TRBV7-8 and TRBJ2-6, with D possibly TRBD2 on 5 matching bases. Germline loops: CDR1 SGHVS, CDR2 FQNEAQ. This CDR3 spans 16 amino acids. Trimming stripped 1 base from V and 4 bases from J, with 11 bases between. The CDR3, as DNA: TGTGCCAGCAGCTTAGTGCCGGGGTCCGGGGCCAACGTCCTGACTTTC. Its translation: CASSLVPGSGANVLTF.